The 32 T cell receptor beta chains below were found in one sample sequenced in a study of cytomegalovirus exposure and HLA in healthy donors. A multiplex PCR was run with 60 Vbeta primers and 13 Jbeta primers. Assay: immunoSEQ multiplex PCR; the TCRdb copy retains only in-frame clones and omits some. Here the sample spans over 100,000 clones, approximately 66% being singletons. Sequenced: PBMCs. The origin of the receptors is a woman aged 40 to 50 in good health and CMV-seropositive.

The gene calls are TRBV25-1 and TRBJ2-1, with 7 bases matching TRBD1. V dropped 3 bases and J dropped 5; count of bases not matched to a gene: 7. Germline loops: CDR1 MGHDK, CDR2 SYGVNS. The CDR3 runs to 15 residues. CDR3: CASSEIDRVNNEQFF. The CDR3 nucleotides read TGTGCCAGCAGTGAGATAGACAGGGTAAACAATGAGCAGTTCTTC.

J is TRBJ2-7 and V is TRBV21-1; TRBD1 is the table's D call and was not checked against the DNA. TRBV21-1 is recorded as a pseudogene. This CDR3 is 20 amino acids long. CDR3 DNA sequence: TGTGCCAGCAGCAAAGGACCTTGGTACAGGGCCCGTCCCCCCTACTACGAGCAGTACTTC. This translates into CASSKGPWYRARPPYYEQYF.

This clone was detected only a few times. The rearrangement links TRBV10-2 to TRBJ2-7; 8 nucleotides agree with TRBD2. Per germline, CDR1 WSHSY and CDR2 SAAADI. The J segment lost 5 bases and the V segment lost 7 bases, leaving 7 bases of the junction unmatched. The CDR3 runs to 13 residues. In nucleotides, the CDR3 is TGCGCCAGCACATCGGGGGGGTACAACGAGCAGTACTTC. Its translation is CASTSGGYNEQYF.

The chain recombines TRBV6-1 with TRBJ1-2; D possibly corresponds to TRBD1 (5 bases). The CDR3 sequence is 13 residues long. The V end lost 1 base, the J end lost 5 bases, and 8 bases lay between the germline ends. Per germline, CDR1 MNHNS and CDR2 SASEGT. The CDR3 spells CASSEDRQYGYTF. CDR3 DNA sequence: TGTGCCAGCAGTGAAGACAGGCAATATGGCTACACCTTC.

The J gene is TRBJ2-1, the V gene TRBV27; 10 nucleotides align to TRBD2. Germline CDR1 reads MNHEY; CDR2 reads SMNVEV (reference sequence). The CDR3 consists of 19 residues. V trimming: 4 bases; J trimming: 1 base; junction bases outside the gene matches: 13. CDR3 in amino acids: CASSSTTGLASNSYNEQFF. CDR3 bases: TGTGCCAGCAGTTCCACTACGGGACTAGCGTCTAATTCCTACAATGAGCAGTTCTTC.

The chain carries TRBV29-1 and TRBJ2-1; tentatively, D is TRBD1 (6 bases). CDR1 and CDR2 (germline): SQVTM, ANQGSEA. The V gene lost 6 bases and the J gene lost 7 bases, with 13 bases spanning the gap. The length of the CDR3 is 12 residues. The CDR3 loop is CSVAYRENEQFF. The CDR3 bases are TGCAGCGTCGCCTACAGGGAGAATGAGCAGTTCTTC.

Only one count was recorded for this clone. The V and J genes are TRBV15 and TRBJ1-1; the D gene is possibly TRBD1 (6 bases). Germline V lookup: CDR1 LNHNV, CDR2 YYDKDF (reference sequence). The CDR3 covers 14 residues. V was trimmed by 3 bases and J by 5 bases, leaving 13 bases between them. DNA of the CDR3: TGTGCCACCAGCAGGGCGGGGGGGCCAACTGAAGCTTTCTTT. Its protein product is CATSRAGGPTEAFF.

The chain uses TRBV6-1 and TRBJ2-3; a possible D gene is TRBD1 (6 bases). The V gene lost 6 bases and the J gene lost 3 bases, with 13 bases spanning the gap. This CDR3 is 14 amino acids long. Looked up from germline, CDR1 is MNHNS and CDR2 is SASEGT. The CDR3 bases are TGTGCCAGCAGCGACAGGTGGGGGACAGATACGCAGTATTTT. It is translated as CASSDRWGTDTQYF.

The chain couples TRBV5-6 to TRBJ1-1; D possibly corresponds to TRBD1 (5 bases). V was clipped by 1 base and J by 3 bases, with 7 bases between them. CDR3 length: 13 amino acids. The germline V gene encodes CDR1 SGHDT and CDR2 YYEEEE. The CDR3 reads CASSLTGYTEAFF. The CDR3, as DNA: TGTGCCAGCAGCTTGACAGGATACACTGAAGCTTTCTTT.

The chain has TRBV15 and TRBJ1-2; a weak D match, TRBD1 (5 bases). Germline CDR1 is LNHNV and CDR2 is YYDKDF (reference sequence). V dropped 0 bases and J dropped 4 bases, with 6 bases sitting between them. This CDR3 has 13 amino acids. In nucleotides, the CDR3 is TGTGCCACCAGCAGAGATCAGGGCTATGGCTACACCTTC. Amino acid sequence: CATSRDQGYGYTF.

The chain uses TRBV14 and TRBJ2-3, with 8 bases aligning to TRBD1. With 1 base clipped from V and 3 bases from J, the junction kept 15 bases outside the gene matches. Germline CDR1 reads SGHDN; CDR2 reads FVKESK. This CDR3 spans 19 amino acids. CDR3 amino acids: CASSQVPESGDRGTDTQYF. CDR3 coding DNA: TGTGCCAGCAGCCAAGTTCCTGAGTCGGGAGACAGGGGAACAGATACGCAGTATTTT. The full variable domain, with the rest looked up from reference TRBV14 and TRBJ2-3, is EAGVTQFPSHSVIEKGQTVTLRCDPISGHDNLYWYRRVMGKEIKFLLHFVKESKQDESGMPNNRFLAERTGGTYSTLKVQPAELEDSGVYFCASSQVPESGDRGTDTQYFGPGTRLTVL.

The chain links TRBV15 to TRBJ2-5; possible D gene TRBD2, 6 bases. Germline V gives CDR1 LNHNV, CDR2 YYDKDF (reference sequence). CDR3 length: 12 amino acids. The germline V and J ends were trimmed by 11 bases and 5 bases, with 15 bases remaining between them. As DNA, the CDR3 is TGTGCCTCTGCTGAAGGGAGGGAGACCCAGTACTTC. It encodes CASAEGRETQYF.

The chain carries TRBV19 and TRBJ1-6; 8 bases align to TRBD1. J lost 10 bases, V lost 6 bases, and 8 bases had no gene match. Germline V CDR1 and CDR2: LNHDA, SQIVND (reference sequence). The CDR3 has 14 amino acids. The CDR3 is CASRDRAGFSPLHF. For the CDR3, the DNA is TGTGCCAGTAGGGACAGGGCGGGATTCTCACCCCTCCACTTT.

The chain couples TRBV19 to TRBJ1-2; 9 bases fit TRBD1. Trimming took 4 bases from V and 5 from J; bases not matched to a gene: 5. There are 14 residues in the CDR3. Germline V gene sequence: CDR1 LNHDA, CDR2 SQIVND (reference sequence). CDR3 sequence reads: CASSSRDRVYGYTF. The DNA for the CDR3 is TGTGCCAGTAGTAGCCGGGACAGGGTTTATGGCTACACCTTC.

In its sample, this clone was seen a few times. The genes are TRBV7-9 and TRBJ2-7; unclear D gene. The J call may be wrong; the DNA end is better matched by TRBJ2-5. CDR1 is SEHNR and CDR2 is FQNEAQ in the germline V gene (reference sequence). This CDR3 is built from 11 residues. Here the CDR3 DNA reads TGTGCCAGCGGTTTGGGAGAGACCCAGTACTTC. It codes for CASGLGETQYF.

V and J are TRBV4-1 and TRBJ2-3; D unresolved. Trimming took 5 bases from V and 0 from J, leaving 6 bases between them. Germline assignment: CDR1 MGHRA and CDR2 YSYEKL. The CDR3 totals 13 residues. Written as DNA, the CDR3 is TGCGCCAGCAGCACCACTAGCACAGATACGCAGTATTTT. This sequence encodes CASSTTSTDTQYF.

The rearrangement joins TRBV5-1 to TRBJ1-1; possibly TRBD1 for D (6 bases). V lost 2 bases to trimming and J lost 3 bases, with 14 bases between them. The CDR3 is made up of 15 amino acids. Looked up from germline, CDR1 is SGHRS and CDR2 is YFSETQ. CDR3 protein: CASSLPQGRDTEAFF. In DNA, the CDR3 is TGCGCCAGCAGCTTACCACAGGGAAGGGACACTGAAGCTTTCTTT.

This clone was observed a handful of times. V usage is TRBV6-1 and J usage is TRBJ1-5; 10 positions agree with TRBD1. V trimming: 8 bases; J trimming: 6 bases; junction bases outside the gene matches: 7. CDR1 MNHNS and CDR2 SASEGT come from the germline V gene. The CDR3 is 14 residues long. The CDR3 here is CASGGTGVGQPQHF. The CDR3 DNA sequence: TGTGCCAGCGGCGGGACAGGGGTAGGTCAGCCCCAGCATTTT.

This clone has a single count. The chain links TRBV18 to TRBJ2-4; possible D gene TRBD2, 5 bases. Germline V lookup: CDR1 KGHSH, CDR2 LQKENI. The CDR3 contains 16 residues. V gave up 3 bases and J gave up 9 bases, with 21 bases separating them. The CDR3 DNA is TGTGCCAGCTCACCTCCGGAGTCAGCGGTCGGAGGCATTCAGTACTTC. Translation gives CASSPPESAVGGIQYF.

There are a few counts of this clone. The V and J genes are TRBV19 and TRBJ1-5; D ambiguous. Germline V CDR1 and CDR2: LNHDA, SQIVND (reference sequence). Trimming shortened V by 3 bases and J by 4 bases, and 7 bases separated the two germline ends. This CDR3 spans 13 amino acids. The CDR3 loop reads CASSIVTNQPQHF. The CDR3 DNA reads as TGTGCCAGTAGTATTGTCACAAATCAGCCCCAGCATTTT.

The chain is built from TRBV5-1 and TRBJ2-5; the D gene is possibly TRBD1 (6 bases). This CDR3 is 17 amino acids long. Trimming shortened V by 0 bases and J by 4 bases, and 19 bases separated the two germline ends. Germline assignment: CDR1 SGHRS and CDR2 YFSETQ. The CDR3 region is CASSLASGRGGSETQYF. The CDR3 DNA sequence: TGCGCCAGCAGCTTGGCCTCGGGCAGGGGTGGGTCAGAGACCCAGTACTTC.

The genes are TRBV2 and TRBJ2-1; 13 bases align to TRBD2. The CDR3 extends over 16 amino acids. The germline CDR1 and CDR2 sequences are SNHLY and FYNNEI. Unmatched junction bases numbered 6, after V lost 6 bases and J lost 4 bases. The CDR3 DNA reads as TGTGCCAGCAGCGCACTAGCGGGGGGGGATTACAATGAGCAGTTCTTC. Protein sequence: CASSALAGGDYNEQFF.

Only a few counts were recorded for this clone. V usage is TRBV9 and J usage is TRBJ1-2; 8 nucleotides line up with TRBD1. The CDR3 has 14 residues. Germline V gives CDR1 SGDLS, CDR2 YYNGEE. Losses at the gene ends were 2 bases for V and 6 bases for J; bases not matched to a gene: 6. This CDR3 is CASSVSRGRDGYTF. The CDR3 region has the DNA TGTGCCAGCAGCGTTTCCAGGGGGCGCGATGGCTACACCTTC.

The chain combines TRBV19 with TRBJ2-1; D is unresolved. The V gene lost 7 bases and the J gene lost 0 bases, with 10 bases spanning the gap. The CDR3 is 14 amino acids. The germline V gene has CDR1 LNHDA and CDR2 SQIVND (reference sequence). The CDR3 is CASKFSSSYNEQFF. The CDR3 DNA reads TGTGCCAGTAAGTTCTCTAGCTCCTACAATGAGCAGTTCTTC.

The chain carries TRBV6-5 and TRBJ2-2; D gene uncertain. V lost 5 bases, J lost 5 bases, and 9 bases lay in between. The CDR3 has 13 amino acids. Germline CDR1 MNHEY, CDR2 SVGAGI. This CDR3 is CASSPPRTGELFF. CDR3 bases: TGTGCCAGCAGTCCGCCTAGAACCGGGGAGCTGTTTTTT.

The chain uses TRBV9 and TRBJ2-7, with 13 bases lining up with TRBD2. V lost 3 bases, J lost 7 bases, and 13 bases stayed unmatched. From germline, CDR1 is SGDLS and CDR2 YYNGEE. The CDR3 has 17 residues. CDR3 nucleotide sequence: TGTGCCAGCAGCGCAGCACTAGCGGGAGGGCCGGGGGGGGAGCAGTACTTC. It yields the protein CASSAALAGGPGGEQYF.

The rearrangement links TRBV27 to TRBJ2-3; D gene ambiguous. Germline CDR1 and CDR2: MNHEY and SMNVEV (reference sequence). Trimming took off 3 bases at V and 1 base at J, with 5 bases between the two ends. The CDR3 runs 13 residues. The CDR3 DNA follows: TGTGCCAGCAGTTTTATCGGCACAGATACGCAGTATTTT. It translates to CASSFIGTDTQYF.

The sample holds a few counts of this clone. The CDR3 spells CASSSPGSNQPQHF. As DNA, the CDR3 is TGTGCCAGCAGTTCGCCAGGGAGCAATCAGCCCCAGCATTTT. V is TRBV5-6 and J is TRBJ1-5; perhaps TRBD1 as D (5 bases). Trimming shortened V by 5 bases and J by 1 base, and 10 bases separated the two germline ends. This CDR3 has 14 residues. Germline values: CDR1 SGHDT, CDR2 YYEEEE.

CDR3 amino acids: CASSYFGDGGNQPQHF. CDR3 bases: TGTGCCAGCAGCTACTTCGGGGATGGGGGCAATCAGCCCCAGCATTTT. The chain combines TRBV7-2 with TRBJ1-5; D is unresolved. The germline CDR1 and CDR2 sequences are SGHTA and FQGNSA. Trimming pared 4 bases from V and 2 bases from J, leaving 15 bases between. The CDR3 loop spans 16 amino acids.

The rearrangement uses TRBV13 and TRBJ1-1, with 7 bases identical to TRBD1. The CDR3 is 18 residues long. In germline, CDR1 is PRHDT, CDR2 FYEKMQ (reference sequence). Trimming cost V 2 bases and J 4 bases; bases outside gene matches: 16. CDR3 protein: CASSLSEGGWERVTEAFF. The CDR3 region has the DNA TGTGCCAGCAGCTTAAGTGAAGGGGGCTGGGAACGGGTCACTGAAGCTTTCTTT.

The V and J genes are TRBV5-1 and TRBJ2-5; the D gene is possibly TRBD1 (5 bases). Trimming stripped 1 base from V and 2 bases from J, with 9 bases between. Per the germline V gene, CDR1 is SGHRS and CDR2 is YFSETQ. CDR3 length equals 14 residues. CDR3 amino acids: CASSLTGLQETQYF. The CDR3 nucleotides are TGCGCCAGCAGCTTGACAGGCTTGCAAGAGACCCAGTACTTC.

This clone came up once. This sequence joins TRBV18 and TRBJ1-1; 8 bases are shared with TRBD1. V lost 1 base and J lost 6; bases outside the gene matches: 7. Germline CDR1 and CDR2: KGHSH and LQKENI. The CDR3 extends over 15 amino acids. The CDR3 region has the DNA TGTGCCAGCTCACCACTGGGACAGGAAGGGGCTGAAGCTTTCTTT. Its protein is CASSPLGQEGAEAFF.